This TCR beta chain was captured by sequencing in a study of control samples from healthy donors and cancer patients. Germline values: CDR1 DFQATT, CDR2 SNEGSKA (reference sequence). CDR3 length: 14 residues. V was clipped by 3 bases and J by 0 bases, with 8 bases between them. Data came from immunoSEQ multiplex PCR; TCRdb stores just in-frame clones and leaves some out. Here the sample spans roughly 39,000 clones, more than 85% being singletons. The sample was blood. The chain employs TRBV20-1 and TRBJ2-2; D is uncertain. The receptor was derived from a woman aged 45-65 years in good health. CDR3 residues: CSASLPSNTGELFF. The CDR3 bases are TGCAGTGCTAGTCTCCCCTCGAACACCGGGGAGCTGTTTTTT.